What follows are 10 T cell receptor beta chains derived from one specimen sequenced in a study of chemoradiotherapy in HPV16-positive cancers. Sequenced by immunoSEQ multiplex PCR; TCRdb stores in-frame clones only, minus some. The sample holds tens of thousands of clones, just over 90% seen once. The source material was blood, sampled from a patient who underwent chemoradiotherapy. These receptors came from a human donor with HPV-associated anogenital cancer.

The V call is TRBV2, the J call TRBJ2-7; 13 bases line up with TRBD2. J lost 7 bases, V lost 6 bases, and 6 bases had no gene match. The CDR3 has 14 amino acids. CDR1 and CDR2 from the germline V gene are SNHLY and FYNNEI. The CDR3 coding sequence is TGTGCCAGCAGACTAGCGGGAGGGCCTAGGGAGCAGTACTTC. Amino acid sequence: CASRLAGGPREQYF.

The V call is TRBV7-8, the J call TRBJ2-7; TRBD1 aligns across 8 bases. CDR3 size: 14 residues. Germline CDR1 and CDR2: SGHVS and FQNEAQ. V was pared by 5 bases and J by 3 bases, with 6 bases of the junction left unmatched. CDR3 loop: CASSPKTGVYEQYF. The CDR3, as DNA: TGTGCCAGCAGCCCGAAGACAGGGGTCTACGAGCAGTACTTC.

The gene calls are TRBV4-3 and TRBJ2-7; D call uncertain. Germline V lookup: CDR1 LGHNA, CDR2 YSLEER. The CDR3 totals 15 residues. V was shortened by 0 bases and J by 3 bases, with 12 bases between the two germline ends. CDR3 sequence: CASSQDFSRYYEQYF. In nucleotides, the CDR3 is TGCGCCAGCAGCCAAGATTTCTCCCGCTACTACGAGCAGTACTTC.

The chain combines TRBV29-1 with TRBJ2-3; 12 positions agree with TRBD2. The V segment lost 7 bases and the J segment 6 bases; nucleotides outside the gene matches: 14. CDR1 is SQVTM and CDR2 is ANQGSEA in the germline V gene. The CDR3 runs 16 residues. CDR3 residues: CSGRKLAGGARDTQYF. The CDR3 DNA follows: TGCAGCGGGAGAAAACTAGCGGGAGGCGCCAGGGATACGCAGTATTTT.

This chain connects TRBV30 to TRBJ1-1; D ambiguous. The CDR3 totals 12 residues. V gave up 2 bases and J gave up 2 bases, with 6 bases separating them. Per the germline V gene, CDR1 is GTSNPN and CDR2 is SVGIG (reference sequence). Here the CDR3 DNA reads TGTGCCTGGAGTCCGGCTAACACTGAAGCTTTCTTT. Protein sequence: CAWSPANTEAFF.

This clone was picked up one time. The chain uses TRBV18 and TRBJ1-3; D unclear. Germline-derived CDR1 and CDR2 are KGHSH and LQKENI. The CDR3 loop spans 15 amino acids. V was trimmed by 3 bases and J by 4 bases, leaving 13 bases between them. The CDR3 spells CASSPELRRGNTIYF. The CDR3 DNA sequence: TGTGCCAGCTCACCCGAACTGCGGAGGGGAAACACCATATATTTT.

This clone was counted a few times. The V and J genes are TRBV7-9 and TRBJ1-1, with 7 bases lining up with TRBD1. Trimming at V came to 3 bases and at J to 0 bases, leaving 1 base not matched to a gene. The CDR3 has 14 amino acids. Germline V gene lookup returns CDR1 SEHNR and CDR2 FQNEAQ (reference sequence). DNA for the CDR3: TGTGCCAGCAGCTTTGGACAGGTGAACACTGAAGCTTTCTTT. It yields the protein CASSFGQVNTEAFF.

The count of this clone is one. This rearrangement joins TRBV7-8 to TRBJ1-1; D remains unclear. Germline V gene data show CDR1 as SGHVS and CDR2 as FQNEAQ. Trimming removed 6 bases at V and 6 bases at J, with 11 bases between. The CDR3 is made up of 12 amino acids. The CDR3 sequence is CASRGSLAEAFF. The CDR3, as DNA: TGTGCCAGCAGGGGGTCTTTGGCTGAAGCTTTCTTT. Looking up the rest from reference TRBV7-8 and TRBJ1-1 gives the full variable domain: GAGVSQSPRYKVAKRGQDVALRCDPISGHVSLFWYQQALGQGPEFLTYFQNEAQLDKSGLPSDRFFAERPEGSVSTLKIQRTQQEDSAVYLCASRGSLAEAFFGQGTRLTVV.

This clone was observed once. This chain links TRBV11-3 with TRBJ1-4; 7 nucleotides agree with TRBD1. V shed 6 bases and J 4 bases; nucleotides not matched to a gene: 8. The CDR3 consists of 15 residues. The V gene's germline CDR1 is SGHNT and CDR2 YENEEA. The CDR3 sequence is CASSPEDRSNEKLFF. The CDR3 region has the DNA TGTGCCAGCAGTCCCGAGGACAGGAGTAATGAAAAACTGTTTTTT.

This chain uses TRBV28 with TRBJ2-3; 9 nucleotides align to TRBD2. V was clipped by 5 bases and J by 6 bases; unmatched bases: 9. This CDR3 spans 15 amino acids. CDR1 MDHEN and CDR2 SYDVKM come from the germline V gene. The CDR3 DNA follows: TGTGCCAGCAGTATGAGCGGGAGGTACGAGGATACGCAGTATTTT. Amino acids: CASSMSGRYEDTQYF.